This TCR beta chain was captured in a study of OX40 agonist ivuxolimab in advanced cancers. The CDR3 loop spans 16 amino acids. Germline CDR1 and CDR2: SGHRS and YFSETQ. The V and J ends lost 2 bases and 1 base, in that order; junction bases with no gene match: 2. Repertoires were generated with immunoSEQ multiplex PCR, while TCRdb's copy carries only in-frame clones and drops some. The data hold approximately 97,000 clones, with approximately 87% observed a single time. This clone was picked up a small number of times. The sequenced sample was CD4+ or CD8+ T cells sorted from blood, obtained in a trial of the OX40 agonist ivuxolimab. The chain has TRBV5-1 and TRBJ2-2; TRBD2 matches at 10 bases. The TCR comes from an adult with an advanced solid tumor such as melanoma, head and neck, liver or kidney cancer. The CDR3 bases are TGCGCCAGCAGCTTTATAGCGGGGGGGAACACCGGGGAGCTGTTTTTT. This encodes CASSFIAGGNTGELFF.